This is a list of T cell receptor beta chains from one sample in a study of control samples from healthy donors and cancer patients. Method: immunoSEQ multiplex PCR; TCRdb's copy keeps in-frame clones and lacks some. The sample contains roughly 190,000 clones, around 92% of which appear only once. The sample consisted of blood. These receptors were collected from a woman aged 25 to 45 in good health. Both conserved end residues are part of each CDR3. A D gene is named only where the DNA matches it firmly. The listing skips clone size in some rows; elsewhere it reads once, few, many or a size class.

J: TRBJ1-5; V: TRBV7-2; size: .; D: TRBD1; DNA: TGTGCCAGCAGCTCCGGGACAGGGGGCGTTCAGCCCCAGCATTTT; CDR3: CASSSGTGGVQPQHF
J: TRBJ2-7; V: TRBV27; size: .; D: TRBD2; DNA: TGTGCCAGCAGTCCGACTAGCGGGAGCTACGAGCAGTACTTC; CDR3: CASSPTSGSYEQYF
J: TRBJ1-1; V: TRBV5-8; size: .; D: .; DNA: TGTGCCAGCAGCTTGGGACCGAACACTGAAGCTTTCTTT; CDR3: CASSLGPNTEAFF
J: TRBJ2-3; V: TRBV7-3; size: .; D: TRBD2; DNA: TGTGCCAGCAGCTTAACTAGCGGGGCCACAGATACGCAGTATTTT; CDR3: CASSLTSGATDTQYF
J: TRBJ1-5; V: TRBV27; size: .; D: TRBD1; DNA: TGTGCCAGTCGACCGGGGACAGGGGGGGCGGATAGCAATCAGCCCCAGCATTTT; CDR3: CASRPGTGGADSNQPQHF
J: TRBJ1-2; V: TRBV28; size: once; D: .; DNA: TGTGCCAGCAGTTCGAAAACACTCTATGGCTACACCTTC; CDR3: CASSSKTLYGYTF
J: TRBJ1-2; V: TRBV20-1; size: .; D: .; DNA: TGCAGTGCTACTGACTACACCTTC; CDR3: CSATDYTF
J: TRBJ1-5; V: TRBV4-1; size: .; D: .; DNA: TGCGCCAGCAGCCAAGCGGAGACAGCAAATCAGCCCCAGCATTTT; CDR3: CASSQAETANQPQHF
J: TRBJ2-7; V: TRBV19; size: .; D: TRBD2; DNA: TGTGCCAGTCGGACTAGCGGGAGTTCCGAGCAGTACTTC; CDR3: CASRTSGSSEQYF
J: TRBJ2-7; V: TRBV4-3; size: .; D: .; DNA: TGCGCCAGCAGCCGCTTCTCCTACGAGCAGTACTTC; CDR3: CASSRFSYEQYF
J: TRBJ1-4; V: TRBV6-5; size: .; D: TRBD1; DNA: TGTGCCAGCAAACTCCAGGGGGCGACTAATGAAAAACTGTTTTTT; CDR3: CASKLQGATNEKLFF
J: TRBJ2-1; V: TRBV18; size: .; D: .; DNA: TGTGCCAGCTCACCACCGGAGGGGGGTAATGAGCAGTTCTTC; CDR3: CASSPPEGGNEQFF
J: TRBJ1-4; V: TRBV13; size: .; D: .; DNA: TGTGCCAGCAGCTTAGGTCGAGGGGGAAAACTGTTTTTT; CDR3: CASSLGRGGKLFF
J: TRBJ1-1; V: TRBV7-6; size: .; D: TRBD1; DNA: TGTGCCAGCAGCTTAAGATGGACAGGGGGCATGAACACTGAAGCTTTCTTT; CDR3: CASSLRWTGGMNTEAFF
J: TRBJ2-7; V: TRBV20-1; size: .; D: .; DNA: TGCAGTGCTAGCGGGAGCTACGAGCAGTACTTC; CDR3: CSASGSYEQYF
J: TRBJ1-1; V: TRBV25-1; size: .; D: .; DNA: TGTGCCAGCAGTGAATTAACAGCCACTGAAGCTTTCTTT; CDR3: CASSELTATEAFF
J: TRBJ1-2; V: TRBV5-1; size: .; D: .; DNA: TGCGCCAGCAGCTTGGAAGGTAACTATGGCTACACCTTC; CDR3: CASSLEGNYGYTF
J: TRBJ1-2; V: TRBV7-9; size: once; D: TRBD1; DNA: TGTGCCAGCAGCCCGACAGGGGTCGGCTACACCTTC; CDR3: CASSPTGVGYTF
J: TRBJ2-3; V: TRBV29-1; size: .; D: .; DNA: TGCAGCGTCGGACTACAGGGAAGCACAGATACGCAGTATTTT; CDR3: CSVGLQGSTDTQYF
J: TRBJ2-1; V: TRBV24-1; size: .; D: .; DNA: TGTGCCACCAGTGATCCAGGGTACAATGAGCAGTTCTTC; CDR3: CATSDPGYNEQFF
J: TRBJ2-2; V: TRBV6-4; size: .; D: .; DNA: TGTGCCAGCAGCGGGGCGAACACCGGGGAGCTGTTTTTT; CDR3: CASSGANTGELFF
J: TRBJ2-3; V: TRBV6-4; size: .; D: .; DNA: TGTGCCAGCAGTGACGCACCTGAAGATACGCAGTATTTT; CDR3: CASSDAPEDTQYF
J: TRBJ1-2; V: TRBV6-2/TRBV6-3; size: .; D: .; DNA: TGTGCCAGCAGTCCAGGGACTTACTATGGCTACACCTTC; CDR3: CASSPGTYYGYTF
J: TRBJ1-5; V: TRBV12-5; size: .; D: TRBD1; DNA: TGTGCTAGTGGTCCGGGACAGGGCACTCAGCCCCAGCATTTT; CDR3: CASGPGQGTQPQHF
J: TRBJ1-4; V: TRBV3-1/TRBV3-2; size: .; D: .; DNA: TGTGCCAGCAGAGACGGTAATGAAAAACTGTTTTTT; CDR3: CASRDGNEKLFF
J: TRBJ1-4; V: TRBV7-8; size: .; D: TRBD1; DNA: TGTGCCAGCAGCCGCAGGGGGATTAATGAAAAACTGTTTTTT; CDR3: CASSRRGINEKLFF
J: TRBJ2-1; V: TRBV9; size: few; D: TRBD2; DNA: TGTGCCAGCAGCGGAACTAGCGGGAGGGACAATGAGCAGTTCTTC; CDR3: CASSGTSGRDNEQFF
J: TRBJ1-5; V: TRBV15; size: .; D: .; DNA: TGTGCCACCAGCAGAGATGGGCGGTCCAATCAGCCCCAGCATTTT; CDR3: CATSRDGRSNQPQHF
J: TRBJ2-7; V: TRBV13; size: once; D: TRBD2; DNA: TGTGCCAGCAGCTTAGCGGGAGGGGACGAGCAGTACTTC; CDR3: CASSLAGGDEQYF
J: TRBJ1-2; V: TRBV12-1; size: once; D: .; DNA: TGTGCCAGCAGCTTCCAGGGGGGCTATGGCTACACCTTC; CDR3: CASSFQGGYGYTF
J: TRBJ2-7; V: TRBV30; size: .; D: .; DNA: TGTGCCTGGAAAACAGGTTACGAGCAGTACTTC; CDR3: CAWKTGYEQYF
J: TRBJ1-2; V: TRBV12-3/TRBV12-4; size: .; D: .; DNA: TGTGCCAGCGCAGGGCACTATGGCTACACCTTC; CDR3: CASAGHYGYTF
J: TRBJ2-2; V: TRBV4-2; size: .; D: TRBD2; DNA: TGTGCCAGCAGTCCCGGGACTATGAACACCGGGGAGCTGTTTTTT; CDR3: CASSPGTMNTGELFF